These 11 T cell receptor beta chains came from one sample sequenced in a study of Graves' ophthalmopathy and Graves' hyperthyroidism. TCR beta CDR3 regions were amplified from RNA transcripts. An initial RT-PCR round employing HTBI primers preceded a second-round multiplex PCR. Each CDR3 protein is one row after TCRdb ran MiXCR on the multiplex PCR reads. Among some 360,000 distinct CDR3 sequences listed, about a sixth were seen once. Sequenced: peripheral blood. These receptors were collected from an adult woman with stable Graves' hyperthyroidism.

This clonotype was detected ten times or more. V is TRBV6-1 and J is TRBJ1-2; no reliable D call. Germline CDR1 MNHNS, CDR2 SASEGT. V lost 6 bases and J 0 bases, leaving 8 bases between the germline ends. The CDR3 has 13 amino acids. CDR3 in DNA: TGTGCCAGCAGAGAGAATACTAACTATGGCTACACCTTC. This translates into CASRENTNYGYTF.

The rearrangement uses TRBV5-1 and TRBJ2-7; tentatively, D is TRBD1 (6 bases). CDR1 and CDR2 from the germline V gene are SGHRS and YFSETQ. V dropped 4 bases and J dropped 2 bases, with 19 bases sitting between them. The CDR3 has 16 residues. CDR3 loop: CASSDDRSTRAYEQYF. The DNA of the CDR3 is TGCGCCAGCAGCGACGACAGGTCTACGAGAGCCTACGAGCAGTACTTC.

The chain has TRBV11-2 and TRBJ2-2, with TRBD2 matching 9 bases. This CDR3 spans 16 amino acids. In germline, CDR1 is SGHAT, CDR2 FQNNGV. J was trimmed by 8 bases and V by 5 bases; bases with no gene match: 12. CDR3 loop: CASSTQAGGPGGELFF. The CDR3 DNA sequence: TGTGCCAGCAGCACCCAGGCGGGAGGGCCGGGTGGGGAGCTGTTTTTT.

This clonotype was detected ten times or more. The chain is built from TRBV7-2 and TRBJ2-7, with unresolved D. V was clipped by 0 bases and J by 5 bases, with 8 bases between them. Germline V gives CDR1 SGHTA, CDR2 FQGNSA. The CDR3 loop spans 13 amino acids. This CDR3 reads CASSLAHRDEQYF. Written as DNA, the CDR3 is TGTGCCAGCAGCTTAGCGCATAGGGACGAGCAGTACTTC.

This clonotype was counted ten times or more. The CDR3 region is CASSFTDMGPYEQYF. CDR3 nucleotides: TGTGCCAGCAGCTTTACGGACATGGGGCCCTACGAGCAGTACTTC. The genes are TRBV7-9 and TRBJ2-7; maybe TRBD1 (5 bases). The CDR3 is 15 amino acids. V was clipped by 3 bases and J by 2 bases, with 14 bases between them. In germline, CDR1 is SEHNR, CDR2 FQNEAQ (reference sequence).

Concerning this clonotype: A much larger clone differs from this one at a single base, so this may be a read error. The CDR3 ends on some other residue instead of the conserved phenylalanine or tryptophan, so this is likely a read error. The V and J genes are TRBV10-3 and TRBJ1-1; D gene unclear. CDR3 length: 13 residues. V shed 6 bases and J shed 2 bases, with 10 bases lying between them. The germline V gene encodes CDR1 ENHRY and CDR2 SYGVKD. The CDR3 sequence: CAIRGRVNTEAFY. In DNA, the CDR3 is TGTGCCATCAGGGGAAGGGTTAACACTGAAGCTTTCTAT.

This clonotype was detected ten times or more. The chain recombines TRBV6-5 with TRBJ2-7; the D gene is possibly TRBD1 (6 bases). The CDR3 runs to 16 residues. In germline, CDR1 is MNHEY, CDR2 SVGAGI. V lost 0 bases to trimming and J lost 2 bases, with 14 bases between them. The DNA of the CDR3 is TGTGCCAGCAGTTACTCGAGTGGGGGCTTTCCCTACGAGCAGTACTTC. This encodes CASSYSSGGFPYEQYF.

This clonotype was recorded many times. The rearrangement links TRBV20-1 to TRBJ1-1, with TRBD1 as a possible D gene (5 bases). The CDR3 spans 14 residues. Trimming shortened V by 0 bases and J by 4 bases, and 12 bases separated the two germline ends. Germline CDR1 is DFQATT and CDR2 is SNEGSKA (reference sequence). The CDR3 spells CSAREPGHSTEAFF. CDR3 nucleotide sequence: TGCAGTGCTAGAGAACCAGGGCACAGCACTGAAGCTTTCTTT.

This chain joins TRBV15 and TRBJ2-5; 10 positions match TRBD1. The germline gives CDR1 LNHNV, CDR2 YYDKDF (reference sequence). The length of the CDR3 is 15 residues. V gave up 4 bases and J gave up 5 bases; unmatched junction bases: 7. Here the CDR3 reads CATSMTGGSGETQYF. CDR3 nucleotide sequence: TGTGCCACCAGCATGACAGGGGGCAGCGGTGAGACCCAGTACTTC.

As for this clonotype: A clone one base away is much larger, so this may be a read error. V and J are TRBV6-5 and TRBJ2-3, with D uncertain. This CDR3 spans 14 amino acids. Germline V CDR1 and CDR2: MNHEY, SVGAGI. The chain's CDR3 is CASSYRKPTDTRYF. As DNA, the CDR3 is TGTGCCAGCAGTTACAGGAAGCCCACAGATACGCGGTATTTT.

This chain joins TRBV20-1 and TRBJ2-7, with 9 bases identical to TRBD1. Germline CDR1 DFQATT, CDR2 SNEGSKA (reference sequence). V shed 5 bases and J 3 bases; nucleotides not matched to a gene: 5. The CDR3 extends over 13 amino acids. Written as DNA, the CDR3 is TGCAGTGCTCGGACAGGGGTGGGCTACGAGCAGTACTTC. Translating it yields CSARTGVGYEQYF.